The present T cell receptor (beta chain) was sequenced within a study of CD8 T cells in Susac syndrome. The CDR3 loop spans 15 amino acids. Per the germline V gene, CDR1 is MNHNY and CDR2 is SVGAGI (reference sequence). Trimming removed 2 bases at V and 5 bases at J, with 16 bases between. After extraction with the RNeasy kit, roughly 0.5 to 1 ug of the RNA was reverse transcribed using random hexamers. The TCR beta CDR3 was amplified by immunoSEQ multiplex PCR across 54 Vbeta, 13 Jbeta. TCRdb re-analysed the immunoSEQ multiplex PCR reads in MiXCR, keeping a single row per CDR3 protein. The sample holds 170,000 or so distinct CDR3 sequences; roughly 95% are singletons and the top ten take around 0.15%.

The TCR originated in a human donor with multiple sclerosis. Sequencing was done on a sample of CD8+ T cells from PBMCs. V and J are TRBV6-6 and TRBJ2-7, with D possibly being TRBD1 or TRBD2 (5 bases each). The CDR3 reads CASSYPGGSDNEQYF. DNA of the CDR3: TGTGCCAGCAGTTACCCTGGGGGTAGCGACAACGAGCAGTACTTC.